The T cell receptor beta chain described here comes from a study of T cells expressing NK-cell markers. CDR3 size: 16 residues. In germline, CDR1 is MGHDK, CDR2 SYGVNS. TCRdb derives one entry per CDR3 protein from the 5' RACE reads, leaving out DNA. The sample includes 250,000 to 300,000 distinct CDR3 sequences. The origin of this receptor is a woman aged 18 to 75 in good health. The gene calls are TRBV25-1 and TRBJ2-1; TCRdb outputs TRBD1, but without DNA this stays unchecked. The sample taken for sequencing was blood T cells: a sorted CD56 or NKG2C T cell subset, CD4+ or CD8+ T cells, or bulk PBMC T cells (not recorded which). The CDR3 spells CASSEYAGDRVDEQFF. Combining the CDR3 with reference TRBV25-1 and TRBJ2-1 gives the whole variable domain EADIYQTPRYLVIGTGKKITLECSQTMGHDKMYWYQQDPGMELHLIHYSYGVNSTEKGDLSSESTVSRIRTEHFPLTLESARPSHTSQYLCASSEYAGDRVDEQFFGPGTRLTVL.